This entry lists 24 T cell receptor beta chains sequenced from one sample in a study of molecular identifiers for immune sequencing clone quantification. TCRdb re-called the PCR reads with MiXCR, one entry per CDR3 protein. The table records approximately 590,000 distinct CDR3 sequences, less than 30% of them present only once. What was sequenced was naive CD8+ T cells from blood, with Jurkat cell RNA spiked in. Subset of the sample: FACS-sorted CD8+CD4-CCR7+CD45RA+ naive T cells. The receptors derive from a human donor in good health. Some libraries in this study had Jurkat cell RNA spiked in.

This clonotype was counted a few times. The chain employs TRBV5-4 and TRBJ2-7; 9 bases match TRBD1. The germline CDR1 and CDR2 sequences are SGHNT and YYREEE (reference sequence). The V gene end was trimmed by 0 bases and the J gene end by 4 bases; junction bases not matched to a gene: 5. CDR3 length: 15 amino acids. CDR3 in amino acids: CASSLGDRGGYEQYF. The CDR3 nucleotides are TGTGCCAGCAGCTTGGGCGACAGGGGGGGATACGAGCAGTACTTC.

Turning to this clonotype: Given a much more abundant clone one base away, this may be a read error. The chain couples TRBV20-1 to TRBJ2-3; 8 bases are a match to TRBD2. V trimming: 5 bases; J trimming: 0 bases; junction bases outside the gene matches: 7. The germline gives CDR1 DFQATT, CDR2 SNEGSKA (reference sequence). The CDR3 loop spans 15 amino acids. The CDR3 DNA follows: TGCAGTGCTTCAGCGGGAGAGGAAAGCACAGATACGCAGTATTTT. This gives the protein CSASAGEESTDTQYF.

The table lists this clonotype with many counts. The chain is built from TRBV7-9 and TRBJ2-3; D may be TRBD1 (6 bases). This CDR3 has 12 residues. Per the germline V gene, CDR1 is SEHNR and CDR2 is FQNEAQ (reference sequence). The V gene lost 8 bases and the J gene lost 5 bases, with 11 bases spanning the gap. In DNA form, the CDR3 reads TGTGCCAGCTCCCGAGGGGGAGATACGCAGTATTTT. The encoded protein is CASSRGGDTQYF.

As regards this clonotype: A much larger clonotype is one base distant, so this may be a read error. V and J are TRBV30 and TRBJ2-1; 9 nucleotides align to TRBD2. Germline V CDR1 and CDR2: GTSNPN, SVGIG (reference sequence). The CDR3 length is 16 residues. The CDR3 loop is CAWKLREGLFSHEQSF. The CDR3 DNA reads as TGTGCCTGGAAGTTGCGGGAGGGCTTGTTTTCCCATGAGCAGTCCTTC.

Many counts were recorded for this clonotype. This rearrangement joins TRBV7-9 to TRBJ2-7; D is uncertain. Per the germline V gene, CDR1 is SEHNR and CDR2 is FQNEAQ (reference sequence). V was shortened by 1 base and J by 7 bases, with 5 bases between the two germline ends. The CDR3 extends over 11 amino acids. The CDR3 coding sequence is TGTGCCAGCAGCTTAGACCGGGAGCAGTACTTC. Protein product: CASSLDREQYF.

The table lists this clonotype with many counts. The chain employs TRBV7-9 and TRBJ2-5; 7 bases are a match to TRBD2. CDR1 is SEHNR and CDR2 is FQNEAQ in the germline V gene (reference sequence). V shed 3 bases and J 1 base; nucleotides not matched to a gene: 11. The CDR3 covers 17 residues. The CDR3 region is CASSFHPIGTTQETQYF. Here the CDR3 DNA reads TGTGCCAGCAGCTTCCACCCCATAGGGACTACCCAAGAGACCCAGTACTTC.

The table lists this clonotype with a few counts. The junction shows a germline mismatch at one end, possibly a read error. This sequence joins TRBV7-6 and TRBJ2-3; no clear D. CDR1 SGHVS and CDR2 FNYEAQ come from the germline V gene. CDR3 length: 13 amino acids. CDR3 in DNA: TGTGCCAGCAGTTTAGAGTTCGGGCGTACGCAGTATTTT. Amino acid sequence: CASSLEFGRTQYF.

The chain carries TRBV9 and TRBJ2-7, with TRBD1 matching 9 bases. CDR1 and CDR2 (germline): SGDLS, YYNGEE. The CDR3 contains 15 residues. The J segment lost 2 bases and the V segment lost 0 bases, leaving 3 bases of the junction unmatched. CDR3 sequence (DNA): TGTGCCAGCAGCGTAGAGGGACAGGGTACCTACGAGCAGTACTTC. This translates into CASSVEGQGTYEQYF.

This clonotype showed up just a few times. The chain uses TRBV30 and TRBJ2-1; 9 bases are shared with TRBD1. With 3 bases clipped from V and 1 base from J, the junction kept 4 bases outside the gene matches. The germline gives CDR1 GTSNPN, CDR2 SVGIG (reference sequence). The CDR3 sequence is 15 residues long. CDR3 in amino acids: CAWSDGTGSYNEQFF. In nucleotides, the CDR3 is TGTGCCTGGAGCGACGGGACAGGGTCCTACAATGAGCAGTTCTTC.

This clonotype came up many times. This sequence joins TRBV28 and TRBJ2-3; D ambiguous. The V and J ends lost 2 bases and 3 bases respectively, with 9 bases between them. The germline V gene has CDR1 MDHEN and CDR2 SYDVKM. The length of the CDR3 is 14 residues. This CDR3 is CASSLLGPTDTQYF. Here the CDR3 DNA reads TGTGCCAGCAGTTTACTTGGTCCGACAGATACGCAGTATTTT.

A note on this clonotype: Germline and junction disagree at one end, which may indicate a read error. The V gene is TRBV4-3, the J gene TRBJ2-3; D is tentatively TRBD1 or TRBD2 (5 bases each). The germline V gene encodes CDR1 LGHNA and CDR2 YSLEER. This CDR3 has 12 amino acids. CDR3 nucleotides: TGCGCCAGCAGCCAAGGGCAGGGAGAGCGGTGTTTT. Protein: CASSQGQGERCF.

The CDR3 DNA reads TGTGCCAGCAGCCCGCCGCTCTTTGACTCCAGATGGGGCTACGAGCAGTACTTC. This encodes CASSPPLFDSRWGYEQYF. This chain joins TRBV13 and TRBJ2-7; D gene ambiguous. Germline CDR1 is PRHDT and CDR2 is FYEKMQ (reference sequence). This CDR3 spans 18 amino acids. Trimming removed 5 bases from V and 3 bases from J, with 26 bases in between.

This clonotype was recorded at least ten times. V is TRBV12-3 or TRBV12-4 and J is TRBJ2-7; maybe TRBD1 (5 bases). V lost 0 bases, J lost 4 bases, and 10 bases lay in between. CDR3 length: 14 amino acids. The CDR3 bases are TGTGCCAGCAGTTTAGCAGGGGTAGAGTACGAGCAGTACTTC. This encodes CASSLAGVEYEQYF.

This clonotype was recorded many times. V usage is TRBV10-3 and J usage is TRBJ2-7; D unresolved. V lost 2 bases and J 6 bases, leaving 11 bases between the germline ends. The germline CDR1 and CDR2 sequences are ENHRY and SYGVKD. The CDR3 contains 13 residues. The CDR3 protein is CAISEPDRSEQYF. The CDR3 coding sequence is TGTGCCATCAGTGAGCCTGATAGGTCCGAGCAGTACTTC.

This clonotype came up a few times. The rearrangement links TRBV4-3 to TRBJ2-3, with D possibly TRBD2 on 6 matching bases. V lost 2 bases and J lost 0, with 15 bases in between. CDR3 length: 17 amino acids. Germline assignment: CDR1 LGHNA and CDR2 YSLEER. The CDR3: CASSQQPPGESTDTQYF. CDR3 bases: TGCGCCAGCAGCCAACAACCGCCGGGGGAAAGCACAGATACGCAGTATTTT.

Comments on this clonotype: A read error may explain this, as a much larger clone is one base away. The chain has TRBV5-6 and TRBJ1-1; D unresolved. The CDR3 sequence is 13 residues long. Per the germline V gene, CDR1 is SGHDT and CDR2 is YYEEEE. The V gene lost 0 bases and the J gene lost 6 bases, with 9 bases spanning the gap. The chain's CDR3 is CASSLVLAPEAFF. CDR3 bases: TGTGCCAGCAGCTTGGTCTTGGCGCCTGAAGCTTTCTTT.

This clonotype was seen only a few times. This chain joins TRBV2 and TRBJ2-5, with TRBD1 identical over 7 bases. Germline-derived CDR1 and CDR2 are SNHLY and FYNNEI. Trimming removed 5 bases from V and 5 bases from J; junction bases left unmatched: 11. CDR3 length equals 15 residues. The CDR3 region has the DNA TGTGCCAGCAGTAAGACAGGGATTCCGGTCGAGACCCAGTACTTC. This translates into CASSKTGIPVETQYF. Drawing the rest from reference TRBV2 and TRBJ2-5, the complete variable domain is EPEVTQTPSHQVTQMGQEVILRCVPISNHLYFYWYRQILGQKVEFLVSFYNNEISEKSEIFDDQFSVERPDGSNFTLKIRSTKLEDSAMYFCASSKTGIPVETQYFGPGTRLLVL.

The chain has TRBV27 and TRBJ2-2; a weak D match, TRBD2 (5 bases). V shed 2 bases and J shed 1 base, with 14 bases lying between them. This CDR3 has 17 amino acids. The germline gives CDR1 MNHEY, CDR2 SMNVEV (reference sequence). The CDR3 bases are TGTGCCAGCAGTTTAAACTTGCTAGCCCTGAACACCGGGGAGCTGTTTTTT. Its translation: CASSLNLLALNTGELFF.

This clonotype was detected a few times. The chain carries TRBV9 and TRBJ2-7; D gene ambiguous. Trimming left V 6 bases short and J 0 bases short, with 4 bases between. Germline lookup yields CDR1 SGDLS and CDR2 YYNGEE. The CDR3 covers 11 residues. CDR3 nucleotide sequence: TGTGCCAGCACCCTCTCCTACGAGCAGTACTTC. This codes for CASTLSYEQYF.

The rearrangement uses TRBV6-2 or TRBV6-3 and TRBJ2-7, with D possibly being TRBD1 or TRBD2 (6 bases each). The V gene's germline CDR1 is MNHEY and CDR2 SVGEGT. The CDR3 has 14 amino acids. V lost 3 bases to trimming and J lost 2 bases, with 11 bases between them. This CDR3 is CASSYWGAAYEQYF. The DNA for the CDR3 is TGTGCCAGCAGTTATTGGGGGGCCGCCTACGAGCAGTACTTC.

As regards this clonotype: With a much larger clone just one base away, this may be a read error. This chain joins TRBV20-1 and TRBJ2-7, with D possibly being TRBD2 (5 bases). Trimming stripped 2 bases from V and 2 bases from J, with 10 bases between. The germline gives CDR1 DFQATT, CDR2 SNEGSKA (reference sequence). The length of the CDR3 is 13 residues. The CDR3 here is CSARSSGTYEQYF. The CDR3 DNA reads TGCAGTGCTAGAAGCTCGGGGACCTACGAGCAGTACTTC.

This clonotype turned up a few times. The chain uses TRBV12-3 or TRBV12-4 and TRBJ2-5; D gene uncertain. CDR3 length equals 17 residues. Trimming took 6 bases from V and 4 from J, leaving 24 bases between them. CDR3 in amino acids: CASRTPGRRSKGETQYF. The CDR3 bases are TGTGCCAGCAGGACTCCGGGCCGGAGAAGTAAAGGAGAGACCCAGTACTTC.

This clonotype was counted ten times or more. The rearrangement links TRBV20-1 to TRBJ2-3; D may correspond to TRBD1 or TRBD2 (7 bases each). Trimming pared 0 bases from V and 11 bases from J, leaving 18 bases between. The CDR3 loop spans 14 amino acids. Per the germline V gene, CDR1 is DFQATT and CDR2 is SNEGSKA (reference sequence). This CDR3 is CSARDQGEGLRQYF. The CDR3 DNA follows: TGCAGTGCTAGAGATCAGGGGGAGGGCCTACGGCAGTATTTT.

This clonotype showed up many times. CDR3 sequence reads: CASSQATAIRDTIYF. Here the CDR3 DNA reads TGCGCCAGCAGCCAAGCGACGGCTATCCGAGACACCATATATTTT. The chain uses TRBV4-1 and TRBJ1-3; D unresolved. Germline CDR1 MGHRA, CDR2 YSYEKL. The CDR3 loop spans 15 amino acids. The V gene lost 1 base and the J gene lost 8 bases, with 15 bases spanning the gap.